Listed below are T cell receptor beta chains from one sample, sequenced in a study of identical twins. Using its own MiXCR run on the 5' RACE reads, TCRdb lists one record per CDR3 protein. This table has 500,000 to 700,000 distinct CDR3 sequences, roughly 6.6% appearing once. This sample also belongs to another study, concerning yellow fever vaccine responses in identical twins.

Sequenced sample: PBMCs. These receptors originate from a woman aged 18-29 years in good health. The CDR3 runs from the conserved cysteine through the conserved F or W. D genes are given only for firm matches. The size entry is marked missing in some rows and otherwise reads once, few, many or a size class.

TGTGCCAGCAGCCTTCTGGAGGGGAACACCGGGGAGCTGTTTTTT	CASSLLEGNTGELFF	TRBJ2-2	NA	many	TRBV9
TGTGCCAGCAGCTTAGGGGGGACCCAGTACTTC	CASSLGGTQYF	TRBJ2-5	NA	many	TRBV12-3/TRBV12-4
TGTGCCAGCAGCCGGGGACTAGGAGCCCAGTACTTC	CASSRGLGAQYF	TRBJ2-5	TRBD2	few	TRBV27
TGCGCCAGCAGCCAAGAGGGCTTGCTTACCTACAATGAGCAGTTCTTC	CASSQEGLLTYNEQFF	TRBJ2-1	NA	many	TRBV4-1
TGCAGCGTGCAGGGACTAGCGGGACCTCTGGGGCAGTTCTTC	CSVQGLAGPLGQFF	TRBJ2-1	TRBD2	few	TRBV29-1
TGTGCCAGCAGTTACCGACAGAGCGGCCACAATGAGCAGTTCTTC	CASSYRQSGHNEQFF	TRBJ2-1	NA	few	TRBV6-5
TGTGCCAGCAGCTCTCAGAAGGGGCACCCAGAAGGAGCTTTCTTT	CASSSQKGHPEGAFF	TRBJ1-1	NA	many	TRBV25-1
TGTGCCAGCAGCGAAAGGGGTGGGGAGACCCAGTACTTC	CASSERGGETQYF	TRBJ2-5	NA	many	TRBV7-9
TGCGCCAGCAGCTTGAGGTTGGGTAGCGGGGAGTTCCAAGAGACCCAGTACTTC	CASSLRLGSGEFQETQYF	TRBJ2-5	TRBD2	many	TRBV5-1
TGCAGCGTTGAGCGGACAGGGGCGGATGGCTACACCTTC	CSVERTGADGYTF	TRBJ1-2	TRBD1	many	TRBV29-1
TGTGCCAGCAGCTTAGCGGGCAGTGGTGAAGCTTTCTTT	CASSLAGSGEAFF	TRBJ1-1	NA	many	TRBV7-8
TGCAGTGCTAGACACAGGGGGCAAGAGACCCAGTACTTC	CSARHRGQETQYF	TRBJ2-5	TRBD1	NA	TRBV20-1
TGCAGCGTTGAATCGGGCCGGAACACTGAAGCTTTCTTT	CSVESGRNTEAFF	TRBJ1-1	NA	NA	TRBV29-1
TGCAGCGTTGAGGAGGGAACGCAGTATTTT	CSVEEGTQYF	TRBJ2-3	NA	many	TRBV29-1
TGCGCCAGCAGCTTGGTAGTGGGGGGCCCAGATACGCAGTATTTT	CASSLVVGGPDTQYF	TRBJ2-3	NA	many	TRBV5-1
TGCGCCAGCAGCACCAGACAGGCCCAGAATTCACCCCTCCACTTT	CASSTRQAQNSPLHF	TRBJ1-6	NA	many	TRBV4-1
TGTGCCAGCTCCCCCTGGTCGGGAGGGCCCTACGAGCAGTACTTC	CASSPWSGGPYEQYF	TRBJ2-7	TRBD2	few	TRBV18
TGCAGTGCCGAGGGGGACTATGGCTACACCTTC	CSAEGDYGYTF	TRBJ1-2	NA	NA	TRBV20-1
TGTGCCAGCAGCCAAGAGTTCAGTGGGGTGATCAATCAGCCCCAGCATTTT	CASSQEFSGVINQPQHF	TRBJ1-5	NA	few	TRBV3-1
TGCGCCAGCAGCTTGGAAGGGGGCTTCCAAGAGACCCAGTACTTC	CASSLEGGFQETQYF	TRBJ2-5	TRBD1	few	TRBV5-1
TGTGCCATCAGTGAGCGGGGGGCCCGGTATAACACTGAAGCTTTCTTT	CAISERGARYNTEAFF	TRBJ1-1	NA	NA	TRBV10-3
TGCAGTGCTAGAGACAAGGCCGGCAATCAGCCCCAGCATTTT	CSARDKAGNQPQHF	TRBJ1-5	NA	many	TRBV20-1
TGTGCCAGCAGCTTGGTTGGGAGGGCGGCCAAAAACATTCAGTACTTC	CASSLVGRAAKNIQYF	TRBJ2-4	TRBD2	NA	TRBV7-2
TGTGCTAGTGGTTTAATTAATCCAAGGCAAGCGAGCAATCAGCCCCAGCATTTT	CASGLINPRQASNQPQHF	TRBJ1-5	NA	NA	TRBV12-5
TGTGCCAGCAGCTCCCCAGGGGGGCTACTAGCGGGAGGGACGAATGAGCAGTTCTTC	CASSSPGGLLAGGTNEQFF	TRBJ2-1	TRBD2	NA	TRBV11-2
TGTGCCAGCACCCCCCGATTCGGTGGCGGGGGGCGGAATGAGCAGTTCTTC	CASTPRFGGGGRNEQFF	TRBJ2-1	TRBD2	many	TRBV12-3/TRBV12-4
TGTGCCAGCAGTTACTTCCTTTCCAGCGGGGGGAACAATGAGCAGTTCTTC	CASSYFLSSGGNNEQFF	TRBJ2-1	TRBD2	few	TRBV6-5
TGTGCCAGCAGCTTGGCAGGCACCCTCGGGTACGAGCAGTACTTC	CASSLAGTLGYEQYF	TRBJ2-7	NA	few	TRBV7-2
TGTGCCAGCAGCATCTCCGGGACAGGGGGTGAGAAACTGTTTTTT	CASSISGTGGEKLFF	TRBJ1-4	TRBD1	many	TRBV11-2
TGCGCCAGCAGCCCTCATGGGACAGGGGTCGATGAAGCTTTCTTT	CASSPHGTGVDEAFF	TRBJ1-1	TRBD1	few	TRBV5-1
TGTGCCAGCAGATCCGACAGGGTAGGCTCACCCCTCCACTTT	CASRSDRVGSPLHF	TRBJ1-6	TRBD1	many	TRBV9
TGCAGTGCGGAGGACGGGATGTACCAAGAGACCCAGTACTTC	CSAEDGMYQETQYF	TRBJ2-5	NA	few	TRBV20-1
TGTGCCAGCAGCTTACCGGGACAGGGATATGGCTACACCTTC	CASSLPGQGYGYTF	TRBJ1-2	TRBD1	many	TRBV6-5
TGCAGTGCTAGTTCCGGGGGCCGGGAGACCCAGTACTTC	CSASSGGRETQYF	TRBJ2-5	NA	few	TRBV20-1
TGCGCCAGCAGCTCGGGACAGGTCAGAGAGACCCAGTACTTC	CASSSGQVRETQYF	TRBJ2-5	TRBD1	many	TRBV5-1
TGTGCCACCAGTGATTTCCAAGGACTAGCGGGGGCCACGTACAATGAGCAGTTCTTC	CATSDFQGLAGATYNEQFF	TRBJ2-1	TRBD2	NA	TRBV24-1
TGCGCCAGCAGCTTGGGACAAGCGGGAGCGTACAATGAGCAGTTCTTC	CASSLGQAGAYNEQFF	TRBJ2-1	TRBD2	NA	TRBV5-1
TGTGCCAGCAGTCGGGGACAGGGAGGTCGAGGAGCTTTCTTT	CASSRGQGGRGAFF	TRBJ1-1	TRBD1	few	TRBV6-1
TGTGCCACCAGTGAGGGGACAGGGCCCTTAAGGCCCCAGCATTTT	CATSEGTGPLRPQHF	TRBJ1-5	TRBD1	few	TRBV24-1
TGCAGCGTTCGGGTGTTAAGCGGGGCAGACAATGAGCAGTTCTTC	CSVRVLSGADNEQFF	TRBJ2-1	TRBD2	many	TRBV29-1
TGCGCCAGCAGCCAAGTACCACCAGGACTAGCGGGAGCCGAGCAGTACTTC	CASSQVPPGLAGAEQYF	TRBJ2-7	TRBD2	few	TRBV4-1
TGTGCCACCAGTGATTACAGGGGGACCGGGGAGCTGTTTTTT	CATSDYRGTGELFF	TRBJ2-2	TRBD1	NA	TRBV24-1
TGCAGTGCTGGACAGGGGTTCTGGCCAGATACGCAGTATTTT	CSAGQGFWPDTQYF	TRBJ2-3	TRBD1	few	TRBV20-1
TGTGCCACCGGGGGACCTCCGAACACTGAAGCTTTCTTT	CATGGPPNTEAFF	TRBJ1-1	NA	few	TRBV6-6
TGTGCCAGCACCACCGCAAATAAAGACACCGGGGAGCTGTTTTTT	CASTTANKDTGELFF	TRBJ2-2	NA	NA	TRBV2
TGCAGCGTTGAGGAGGGACAGAGGCAGTACTTC	CSVEEGQRQYF	TRBJ2-7	NA	few	TRBV29-1
TGTGCCAGCAGCTTCTCCGGGGGAAGCTCCTACGAGCAGTACTTC	CASSFSGGSSYEQYF	TRBJ2-7	NA	NA	TRBV7-9
TGTGCCAGCAGTTTCCTCCCGGGACAGGGGCGGAACACCGGGGAGCTGTTTTTT	CASSFLPGQGRNTGELFF	TRBJ2-2	TRBD1	NA	TRBV27
TGCAGTGCCTTAACTCAGCGGGAGGATCGAGGCGAGCAGTACTTC	CSALTQREDRGEQYF	TRBJ2-7	TRBD2	NA	TRBV20-1
TGTGCCAGCACACCACGGGACAGAGTCCTTCAGCCCCAGCATTTT	CASTPRDRVLQPQHF	TRBJ1-5	TRBD1	NA	TRBV28
TGCAGCGTTGAAGAATCCGTGAACACTGAAGCTTTCTTT	CSVEESVNTEAFF	TRBJ1-1	NA	many	TRBV29-1
TGCAGTGCTAGAGATGGCCAGGTACGCAATCAGCCCCAGCATTTT	CSARDGQVRNQPQHF	TRBJ1-5	NA	few	TRBV20-1
TGTGCCACCAGTAGGGGCACTGAAGCTTTCTTT	CATSRGTEAFF	TRBJ1-1	NA	many	TRBV24-1